Listed here are 12 T cell receptor beta chains from one sample, sequenced in a study of T cell repertoires in cytomegalovirus infection. Using its own MiXCR run on the reads, TCRdb lists one record per CDR3 protein. Found here are 250,000 or so distinct CDR3 sequences, approximately 15% of them singletons; the top ten hold roughly 45%. The material sequenced was CD8+ T cells from PBMCs. The receptors were gathered from a human donor in good health (CMV status not recorded). Some clones in this sample may be carry-over from other donors' samples.

The table lists this clonotype with many counts. This rearrangement joins TRBV5-5 to TRBJ1-1, with D unclear. The ends were cut back, 1 base at V and 3 bases at J, with 10 bases in the middle. This CDR3 comprises 14 residues. The germline V gene encodes CDR1 SGHKS and CDR2 YYEKEE (reference sequence). Written as DNA, the CDR3 is TGTGCCAGCAGCTTGTATGAGGCGGACACTGAAGCTTTCTTT. Amino acid sequence: CASSLYEADTEAFF.

Details on this clonotype: This sequence may be a read error, since a much larger clone differs from it by one base. This chain connects TRBV7-6 to TRBJ1-4; the D is unclear. The CDR3 consists of 15 residues. In germline, CDR1 is SGHVS, CDR2 FNYEAQ. V was pared by 5 bases and J by 8 bases, with 18 bases between. CDR3 loop: CASSPGEVANEKLFF. CDR3 sequence (DNA): TGTGCCAGCAGCCCCGGAGAGGTGGCAAACGAAAAACTGTTTTTT.

V is TRBV2 and J is TRBJ2-7, with D perhaps matching TRBD1 (5 bases). CDR1 is SNHLY, CDR2 FYNNEI, per germline. V was pared by 7 bases and J by 6 bases, with 16 bases between. There are 13 residues in the CDR3. The CDR3 DNA reads as TGTGCCAGCATGGGGCAGGGTCGTGCCGAGCAGTACTTC. Its protein product is CASMGQGRAEQYF.

The chain employs TRBV5-1 and TRBJ1-6, with D perhaps TRBD1 (6 bases). Germline CDR1 SGHRS, CDR2 YFSETQ. Trimming pared 4 bases from V and 9 bases from J, leaving 11 bases between. The CDR3 sequence is 13 residues long. CDR3 sequence (DNA): TGCGCCAGCAGCCTAGACAGGACTTCACCCCTCCACTTT. This gives the protein CASSLDRTSPLHF.

The chain recombines TRBV28 with TRBJ2-1, with D possibly being TRBD1 (5 bases). This CDR3 is 14 amino acids long. Germline CDR1 MDHEN, CDR2 SYDVKM. V was shortened by 3 bases and J by 8 bases, with 14 bases between the two germline ends. This chain's CDR3 is CASSFAQGSHEQFF. DNA for the CDR3: TGTGCCAGCAGTTTTGCGCAGGGTTCCCATGAGCAGTTCTTC.

This clonotype was detected many times. The genes are TRBV6-6 and TRBJ1-5; tentatively, D is TRBD1 (6 bases). The CDR3 spans 16 residues. Germline values: CDR1 MNHNY, CDR2 SVGAGI (reference sequence). The germline V and J ends were trimmed by 8 bases and 0 bases, with 17 bases remaining between them. CDR3 in DNA: TGTGCCAGCTCCTTGGGGGGGGGCTTTAGCAATCAGCCCCAGCATTTT. Its translation is CASSLGGGFSNQPQHF.

The rearrangement joins TRBV24-1 to TRBJ2-1, with D perhaps assigned TRBD1 or TRBD2 (6 bases each). The CDR3 loop spans 15 amino acids. Germline V gives CDR1 KGHDR, CDR2 SFDVKD. Trimming cost V 5 bases and J 2 bases, with 12 bases left between them. CDR3 region: CATSVKGGTYNEQFF. The CDR3 coding sequence is TGTGCCACCAGTGTTAAGGGGGGCACCTACAATGAGCAGTTCTTC.

This clonotype was detected ten times or more. The V call is TRBV6-6, the J call TRBJ1-5; D may be TRBD1 (5 bases). The germline V gene has CDR1 MNHNY and CDR2 SVGAGI (reference sequence). V was pared by 6 bases and J by 1 base, with 13 bases between. The CDR3 covers 15 residues. The DNA of the CDR3 is TGTGCCAGCAGAAGCGCGACAGTAAGCAATCAGCCCCAGCATTTT. Translation gives CASRSATVSNQPQHF.

This clonotype was detected ten times or more. CDR3 in DNA: TGTGCCAGCAGCTTAGGGGAGACAGGGCCTCAAGAGACCCAGTACTTC. Translation gives CASSLGETGPQETQYF. J is TRBJ2-5 and V is TRBV7-8; TRBD1 aligns across 7 bases. Germline V CDR1 and CDR2: SGHVS, FQNEAQ. Germline trimming cut 1 base from V and 2 bases from J; bases unmatched to any gene: 7. The CDR3 covers 16 residues.

This clonotype showed up just a few times. This sequence joins TRBV7-6 and TRBJ1-1, with 8 bases aligning to TRBD1. V gave up 4 bases and J gave up 11 bases; unmatched junction bases: 12. Germline V gene sequence: CDR1 SGHVS, CDR2 FNYEAQ. The CDR3 totals 14 residues. CDR3 region: CASSSDRGQPAAFF. The CDR3 DNA follows: TGTGCCAGCAGCTCCGACAGGGGTCAGCCCGCCGCTTTCTTT.

This clonotype was found a few times. J is TRBJ2-2 and V is TRBV28; D may be TRBD1 (6 bases). Trimming left V 3 bases short and J 0 bases short, with 11 bases between. CDR1 MDHEN and CDR2 SYDVKM come from the germline V gene. The CDR3 is made up of 16 amino acids. CDR3 loop: CASSFPTGSNTGELFF. The DNA for the CDR3 is TGTGCCAGCAGTTTCCCGACAGGATCGAACACCGGGGAGCTGTTTTTT.

This clonotype came up a few times. The CDR3 bases are TGTGCCAGCAGCCCGAGGAGCGACGAGCAGTACTTC. Amino acid sequence: CASSPRSDEQYF. The chain has TRBV13 and TRBJ2-7; D not resolved. CDR3 length equals 12 residues. V was cut by 5 bases and J by 5 bases, with 10 bases left in between. The germline gives CDR1 PRHDT, CDR2 FYEKMQ (reference sequence).